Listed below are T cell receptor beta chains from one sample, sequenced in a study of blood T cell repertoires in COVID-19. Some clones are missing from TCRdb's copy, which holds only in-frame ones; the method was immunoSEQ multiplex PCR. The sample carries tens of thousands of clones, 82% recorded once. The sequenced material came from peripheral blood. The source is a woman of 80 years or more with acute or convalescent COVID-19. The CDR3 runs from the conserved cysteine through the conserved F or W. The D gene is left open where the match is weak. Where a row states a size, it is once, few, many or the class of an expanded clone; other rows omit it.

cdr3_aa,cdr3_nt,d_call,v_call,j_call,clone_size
CASREGVGTEAFF,TGTGCCAGCAGAGAGGGGGTGGGCACTGAAGCTTTCTTT,NA,TRBV6-6,TRBJ1-1,once
CASSVTDRVSYGYTF,TGTGCCAGCAGCGTGACGGACAGGGTATCCTATGGCTACACCTTC,TRBD1,TRBV9,TRBJ1-2,NA
CASSPSGAYYEQYF,TGTGCCAGCAGCCCATCAGGGGCGTACTACGAGCAGTACTTC,NA,TRBV27,TRBJ2-7,NA
CASSARGSGGNEQFF,TGTGCCAGTAGTGCCCGGGGTAGCGGGGGCAATGAGCAGTTCTTC,TRBD2,TRBV19,TRBJ2-1,NA
CASSPSASFGYEQYF,TGTGCCAGCAGCCCTTCTGCCTCTTTCGGCTACGAGCAGTACTTC,NA,TRBV5-6,TRBJ2-7,NA
CASSSTGVFSYEQYF,TGTGCCAGCAGCTCCACAGGGGTCTTCTCCTACGAGCAGTACTTC,TRBD1,TRBV7-9,TRBJ2-7,NA
CASSQVGTGPSGTEAFF,TGTGCCAGCAGCCAAGTGGGGACAGGCCCTTCTGGGACTGAAGCTTTCTTT,TRBD1,TRBV3-1/TRBV3-2,TRBJ1-1,NA
CSVEKRRGTEAFF,TGCAGCGTTGAAAAACGGCGGGGGACTGAAGCTTTCTTT,NA,TRBV29-1,TRBJ1-1,NA
CAGGGNYGYTF,TGTGCCGGTGGGGGGAACTATGGCTACACCTTC,NA,TRBV10-3,TRBJ1-2,NA
CASSKRPTGTYEQYF,TGTGCCAGCAGTAAGAGACCGACAGGGACCTACGAGCAGTACTTC,TRBD1,TRBV6-5,TRBJ2-7,NA
CASSPTWGDEQFF,TGTGCCAGTAGTCCGACCTGGGGGGATGAGCAGTTCTTC,NA,TRBV19,TRBJ2-1,NA
CASSSGTLSTDTQYF,TGTGCCAGCAGCTCCGGGACATTAAGCACAGATACGCAGTATTTT,NA,TRBV11-2,TRBJ2-3,NA
CASRPTSGRAGELFF,TGTGCCAGCAGACCGACTAGCGGGAGGGCCGGGGAGCTGTTTTTT,TRBD2,TRBV6-5,TRBJ2-2,NA
CATRQGPNSGANVLTF,TGTGCCACCCGACAGGGGCCTAACTCTGGGGCCAACGTCCTGACTTTC,TRBD1,TRBV15,TRBJ2-6,NA
CASSVGLAGGDEQFF,TGTGCCAGCAGCGTGGGACTAGCGGGAGGTGATGAGCAGTTCTTC,TRBD2,TRBV5-6,TRBJ2-1,NA
CASSPRRDQPQHF,TGTGCCAGCAGCCCGCGGCGAGATCAGCCCCAGCATTTT,NA,TRBV27,TRBJ1-5,NA
CATSTRQGMYGEAFF,TGTGCCACCAGCACACGACAGGGGATGTACGGTGAAGCTTTCTTT,TRBD1,TRBV15,TRBJ1-1,NA
CASRPTPGSYEQYF,TGTGCCAGTAGGCCCACCCCGGGCTCCTACGAGCAGTACTTC,NA,TRBV19,TRBJ2-7,NA
CASSHTGHFSPLHF,TGTGCCAGCAGTCACACAGGCCACTTTTCACCCCTCCACTTT,NA,TRBV6-6,TRBJ1-6,NA
CASSQALLAGGEQYF,TGTGCCAGCAGCCAAGCTTTACTAGCGGGAGGCGAGCAGTACTTC,TRBD2,TRBV3-1/TRBV3-2,TRBJ2-7,NA
CASSHFPRTGDYGYTF,TGCGCCAGCAGCCATTTTCCCAGGACAGGGGACTATGGCTACACCTTC,TRBD1,TRBV4-1,TRBJ1-2,few
CASTGWLDRDYGYTF,TGCGCCAGCACCGGGTGGCTGGACAGGGACTATGGCTACACCTTC,TRBD1,TRBV4-3,TRBJ1-2,NA
CASSDSSSSPLHF,TGTGCCAGCAGTGATAGTTCGAGTTCACCCCTCCACTTT,NA,TRBV6-1,TRBJ1-6,NA
CASSKDQKQGASNDGYTF,TGTGCCAGCAGCAAAGACCAAAAACAGGGGGCCTCGAATGATGGCTACACCTTC,TRBD1,TRBV9,TRBJ1-2,NA
CASSPSGLSSPLHF,TGTGCCAGCAGTCCATCCGGGTTAAGTTCACCCCTCCACTTT,NA,TRBV28,TRBJ1-6,NA
CSAGTGVTGELFF,TGCAGCGCCGGGACAGGGGTTACCGGGGAGCTGTTTTTT,TRBD1,TRBV29-1,TRBJ2-2,NA
CASNPQIYSNQPQHF,TGTGCCAGTAACCCACAGATTTATAGCAATCAGCCCCAGCATTTT,NA,TRBV19,TRBJ1-5,NA
CASSPRDRSDYGYTF,TGTGCCAGCTCACCACGGGACAGGTCAGACTATGGCTACACCTTC,TRBD1,TRBV18,TRBJ1-2,NA
CATSGTGGVNTEAFF,TGTGCCACCAGTGGGACAGGGGGAGTGAACACTGAAGCTTTCTTT,TRBD1,TRBV24-1,TRBJ1-1,few
CASSRTSVSYNEQFF,TGTGCCAGCAGCCGAACTAGCGTCTCCTACAATGAGCAGTTCTTC,TRBD2,TRBV7-3,TRBJ2-1,NA
CASSSGRGLEQYF,TGTGCCAGCAGCAGCGGGAGGGGCCTCGAGCAGTACTTC,TRBD2,TRBV6-5,TRBJ2-7,NA
CASSYDSGFSASPLHF,TGTGCCAGCAGTTACGATTCGGGGTTTTCGGCGTCACCCCTCCACTTT,NA,TRBV6-2/TRBV6-3,TRBJ1-6,NA
CASTPGQGYNEQFF,TGTGCCAGCACCCCGGGACAGGGTTACAATGAGCAGTTCTTC,TRBD1,TRBV7-9,TRBJ2-1,NA
CASSHGTGHYGYTF,TGTGCCAGCAGCCACGGGACAGGGCACTATGGCTACACCTTC,TRBD1,TRBV3-1/TRBV3-2,TRBJ1-2,NA
CASSFGRETDTQYF,TGTGCCAGCAGCTTCGGGCGGGAGACAGATACGCAGTATTTT,TRBD2,TRBV5-4,TRBJ2-3,once
CASSLGLQGALAGYTF,TGTGCCAGCAGCTTAGGCCTACAGGGGGCGCTGGCTGGCTACACCTTC,TRBD1,TRBV7-8,TRBJ1-2,NA
CASSKLAANEQFF,TGTGCCAGCAGTAAGCTAGCGGCTAATGAGCAGTTCTTC,TRBD2,TRBV6-2/TRBV6-3,TRBJ2-1,once
CASSRGQPLGPSGYTF,TGTGCCAGTAGTAGAGGACAGCCGCTAGGGCCCAGTGGCTACACCTTC,NA,TRBV19,TRBJ1-2,NA
CASSSSTGLGSPLHF,TGTGCCAGCAGCTCATCTACAGGGTTGGGTTCACCCCTCCACTTT,NA,TRBV7-3,TRBJ1-6,once
CASSQRTSWTGELFF,TGTGCCAGCAGCCAACGGACTAGCTGGACCGGGGAGCTGTTTTTT,TRBD2,TRBV3-1/TRBV3-2,TRBJ2-2,NA
CASSLLLAGGDHEQYF,TGCGCCAGCAGCTTACTTCTAGCGGGAGGGGACCACGAGCAGTACTTC,TRBD2,TRBV5-1,TRBJ2-7,NA
CATSRGGTLLTDTQYF,TGTGCCACCAGCAGAGGGGGGACTCTTCTCACAGATACGCAGTATTTT,NA,TRBV15,TRBJ2-3,NA
CASSLLRGYEQYF,TGTGCCAGCAGTTTACTCCGGGGATACGAGCAGTACTTC,NA,TRBV12-3/TRBV12-4,TRBJ2-7,NA
CASSAETGGWGKNIQYF,TGTGCCAGCAGTGCCGAGACAGGGGGCTGGGGCAAAAACATTCAGTACTTC,TRBD1,TRBV27,TRBJ2-4,NA
CASTSTGGRGQPQHF,TGTGCCAGCACCTCCACAGGGGGCAGGGGTCAGCCCCAGCATTTT,TRBD1,TRBV28,TRBJ1-5,NA
CASSQYLRGTNEKLFF,TGCGCCAGCAGTCAATACCTGAGAGGAACTAATGAAAAACTGTTTTTT,NA,TRBV23-1,TRBJ1-4,NA
CASSLRRGSVETQYF,TGTGCCAGCAGCCTAAGGCGGGGGTCGGTAGAGACCCAGTACTTC,TRBD2,TRBV3-1/TRBV3-2,TRBJ2-5,NA
CASSQEGGGSSYEQYF,TGCGCCAGCAGCCAAGAAGGCGGGGGAAGCTCCTACGAGCAGTACTTC,TRBD2,TRBV4-1,TRBJ2-7,NA
CASSSGQGLVNTEAFF,TGTGCCAGCAGTTCGGGACAGGGTTTGGTGAACACTGAAGCTTTCTTT,TRBD1,TRBV28,TRBJ1-1,NA